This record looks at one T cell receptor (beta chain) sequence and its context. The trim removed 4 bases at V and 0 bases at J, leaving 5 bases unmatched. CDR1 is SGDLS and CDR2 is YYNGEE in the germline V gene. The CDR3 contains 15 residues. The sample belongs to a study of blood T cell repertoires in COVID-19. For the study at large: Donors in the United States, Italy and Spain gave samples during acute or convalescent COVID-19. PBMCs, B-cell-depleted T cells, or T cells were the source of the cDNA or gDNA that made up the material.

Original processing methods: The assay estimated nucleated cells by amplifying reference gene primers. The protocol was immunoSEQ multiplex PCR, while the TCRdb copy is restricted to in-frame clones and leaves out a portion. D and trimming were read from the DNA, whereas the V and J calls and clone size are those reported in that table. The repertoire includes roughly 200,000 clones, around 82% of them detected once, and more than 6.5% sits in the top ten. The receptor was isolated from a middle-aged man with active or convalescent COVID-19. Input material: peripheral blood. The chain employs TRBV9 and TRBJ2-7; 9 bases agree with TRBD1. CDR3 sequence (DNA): TGTGCCAGCAGCTCAGGGACAGGGAGCTCCTACGAGCAGTACTTC. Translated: CASSSGTGSSYEQYF.